This passage covers 26 T cell receptor beta chains from one sample sequenced in a study of blood T cell repertoires in COVID-19. Clones were read by immunoSEQ multiplex PCR, and TCRdb kept only the in-frame ones, dropping some. The sample lists approximately 210,000 clones; about four fifths were seen once. Material for sequencing was peripheral blood. These receptors were collected from a woman in her thirties or forties with active or convalescent COVID-19.

The chain carries TRBV9 and TRBJ2-2; 7 bases match TRBD2. The germline V gene has CDR1 SGDLS and CDR2 YYNGEE. CDR3 length: 14 amino acids. Germline trimming cut 1 base from V and 7 bases from J; bases unmatched to any gene: 4. The CDR3 is CASSVSGVDGELFF. The CDR3 DNA reads as TGTGCCAGCAGCGTAAGCGGGGTAGACGGGGAGCTGTTTTTT.

This chain links TRBV2 with TRBJ1-5; 7 bases fit TRBD1. The CDR3 consists of 15 residues. The V gene end was trimmed by 7 bases and the J gene end by 2 bases; junction bases not matched to a gene: 8. Germline values: CDR1 SNHLY, CDR2 FYNNEI. DNA for the CDR3: TGTGCCAGCACCGCGACAGGGTTGGGCAATCAGCCCCAGCATTTT. This gives the protein CASTATGLGNQPQHF.

The chain combines TRBV6-1 with TRBJ1-5, with D tentatively TRBD1 (5 bases). The CDR3 is made up of 14 amino acids. The ends were cut back, 0 bases at V and 6 bases at J, with 9 bases in the middle. Germline loops: CDR1 MNHNS, CDR2 SASEGT. Here the CDR3 reads CASSEARVIQPQHF. CDR3 nucleotide sequence: TGTGCCAGCAGTGAAGCCAGGGTCATTCAGCCCCAGCATTTT.

The chain carries TRBV9 and TRBJ2-2; 15 bases line up with TRBD2. Germline CDR1 is SGDLS and CDR2 is YYNGEE. The CDR3 is made up of 18 amino acids. V trimming: 3 bases; J trimming: 4 bases; junction bases outside the gene matches: 7. CDR3 region: CASSAPGTSGGITGELFF. For the CDR3, the DNA is TGTGCCAGCAGCGCCCCAGGGACTAGCGGGGGGATCACCGGGGAGCTGTTTTTT. Together with reference TRBV9 and TRBJ2-2, the CDR3 gives the full variable domain: DSGVTQTPKHLITATGQRVTLRCSPRSGDLSVYWYQQSLDQGLQFLIQYYNGEERAKGNILERFSAQQFPDLHSELNLSSLELGDSALYFCASSAPGTSGGITGELFFGEGSRLTVL.

The CDR3 bases are TGTGCCAGCAGTCTAGCTTATAGCAATCAGCCCCAGCATTTT. Residues: CASSLAYSNQPQHF. The chain links TRBV27 to TRBJ1-5; no clear D. Germline CDR1 is MNHEY and CDR2 is SMNVEV (reference sequence). This CDR3 contains 14 residues. Trimming removed 5 bases from V and 0 bases from J, with 8 bases in between.

V gene TRBV6-6 combines with J gene TRBJ2-7; TRBD1 matches 9 bases. Germline V lookup: CDR1 MNHNY, CDR2 SVGAGI (reference sequence). CDR3 length: 14 residues. V gave up 5 bases and J gave up 3 bases; unmatched junction bases: 5. The CDR3 DNA reads as TGTGCCAGCAGTACAACGACAGGGGGCTACGAGCAGTACTTC. It specifies CASSTTTGGYEQYF.

Ten or more counts support this clone. The chain employs TRBV29-1 and TRBJ1-1; tentative D call: TRBD1 (6 bases). This CDR3 has 14 amino acids. Germline V gene data show CDR1 as SQVTM and CDR2 as ANQGSEA. The V end was cut by 3 bases, the J end by 4 bases, with 15 bases between. The CDR3 reads CSVEDNRVGTEAFF. In DNA form, the CDR3 reads TGCAGCGTTGAGGATAACAGGGTTGGCACTGAAGCTTTCTTT.

The gene calls are TRBV12-5 and TRBJ2-2; no clear D gene. The CDR3 loop spans 14 amino acids. In germline, CDR1 is LGHNT, CDR2 FRNRAP. V was shortened by 1 base and J by 10 bases, with 13 bases between the two germline ends. The CDR3 sequence: CASGLGQARMELFF. CDR3 in DNA: TGTGCTAGTGGTTTGGGCCAGGCACGCATGGAGCTGTTTTTT. Complete variable domain (other parts from reference TRBV12-5 and TRBJ2-2): DARVTQTPRHKVTEMGQEVTMRCQPILGHNTVFWYRQTMMQGLELLAYFRNRAPLDDSGMPKDRFSAEMPDATLATLKIQPSEPRDSAVYFCASGLGQARMELFFGEGSRLTVL.

V is TRBV6-5 and J is TRBJ1-1, with a possible D match to TRBD1 (6 bases). CDR3 length equals 14 residues. V shed 6 bases and J shed 3 bases, with 14 bases lying between them. Looked up from germline, CDR1 is MNHEY and CDR2 is SVGAGI. CDR3 loop: CASSPGTTDTEAFF. As DNA, the CDR3 is TGTGCCAGCAGCCCCGGGACAACAGACACTGAAGCTTTCTTT.

The V gene is TRBV4-1, the J gene TRBJ1-1; the match to TRBD1 covers 8 bases. CDR1 and CDR2 (germline): MGHRA, YSYEKL. This CDR3 spans 14 amino acids. After removal of 2 bases from V and 4 bases from J, the junction contained 3 bases not matched to a gene. As DNA, the CDR3 is TGCGCCAGCAGCCAACAGGGGGCAGGCACTGAAGCTTTCTTT. The encoded protein is CASSQQGAGTEAFF.

This clone has just one count. This sequence joins TRBV19 and TRBJ1-1; a weak D match, TRBD1 (5 bases). The CDR3 totals 12 residues. Between the trimmed V and J ends, which lost 9 bases and 0 bases, there was a span of 8 bases. The germline V gene encodes CDR1 LNHDA and CDR2 SQIVND (reference sequence). The CDR3 DNA reads TGTGCCAGCAGGGTATTGAACACTGAAGCTTTCTTT. Protein product: CASRVLNTEAFF.

The chain joins TRBV18 to TRBJ1-5, with D unresolved. CDR1 is KGHSH and CDR2 is LQKENI in the germline V gene. The CDR3 length is 14 residues. V gave up 6 bases and J gave up 2 bases, with 11 bases separating them. CDR3 protein: CASSLTGGNQPQHF. The CDR3 nucleotides are TGTGCCAGCTCGTTAACGGGTGGCAATCAGCCCCAGCATTTT.

For this clone: Other DNA sequences in the same sample also yield this CDR3. V gene TRBV7-3 combines with J gene TRBJ2-3; TRBD2 might be the D (5 bases). This CDR3 region has 16 residues. Germline V lookup: CDR1 SGHTA, CDR2 FQGTGA. Trimming removed 5 bases at V and 3 bases at J, with 18 bases between. The CDR3 spells CASSPGTRGWTDTQYF. CDR3 sequence (DNA): TGTGCCAGCAGCCCCGGAACTAGAGGGTGGACAGATACGCAGTATTTT.

V usage is TRBV19 and J usage is TRBJ1-1; the D gene is possibly TRBD1 (5 bases). The CDR3 contains 17 residues. Germline V lookup: CDR1 LNHDA, CDR2 SQIVND (reference sequence). Trimming stripped 4 bases from V and 1 base from J, with 19 bases between. This CDR3 reads CASSTAHGGGTNTEAFF. For the CDR3, the DNA is TGTGCCAGTAGTACCGCCCACGGGGGAGGGACGAACACTGAAGCTTTCTTT.

The chain employs TRBV6-5 and TRBJ2-1, with 8 bases lining up with TRBD1. The length of the CDR3 is 13 residues. Per germline, CDR1 MNHEY and CDR2 SVGAGI. With V trimmed by 5 bases and J by 4 bases, 1 base remained unmatched. The CDR3 loop is CASSRTGYNEQFF. The CDR3 DNA is TGTGCCAGCAGTCGGACAGGGTACAATGAGCAGTTCTTC.

This clone was seen a single time. This chain uses TRBV19 with TRBJ2-6; D is perhaps TRBD2 (6 bases). Germline V lookup: CDR1 LNHDA, CDR2 SQIVND (reference sequence). This CDR3 has 16 amino acids. V lost 2 bases and J 2 bases, leaving 10 bases between the germline ends. In DNA, the CDR3 is TGTGCCAGTAGTATATTTAGGGAGGCTGGGGCCAACGTCCTGACTTTC. This gives the protein CASSIFREAGANVLTF.

The chain carries TRBV5-1 and TRBJ2-1, with 9 nucleotides matching TRBD1. The germline V gene has CDR1 SGHRS and CDR2 YFSETQ. Unmatched junction bases numbered 12, after V lost 4 bases and J lost 7 bases. The CDR3 covers 16 residues. CDR3 in amino acids: CASSAAGTGSMNEQFF. CDR3 DNA sequence: TGCGCCAGCAGCGCCGCCGGGACAGGGAGTATGAATGAGCAGTTCTTC. The variable domain in full, completed from reference TRBV5-1 and TRBJ2-1, reads KAGVTQTPRYLIKTRGQQVTLSCSPISGHRSVSWYQQTPGQGLQFLFEYFSETQRNKGNFPGRFSGRQFSNSRSEMNVSTLELGDSALYLCASSAAGTGSMNEQFFGPGTRLTVL.

The chain joins TRBV4-3 to TRBJ2-2; possible D gene TRBD1, 6 bases. Between the trimmed V and J ends, which lost 6 bases and 3 bases, there was a span of 8 bases. The CDR3 runs to 13 residues. The germline V gene encodes CDR1 LGHNA and CDR2 YSLEER. The DNA of the CDR3 is TGCGCCAGCAGATGGGGGCACACCGGGGAGCTGTTTTTT. Protein: CASRWGHTGELFF.

The chain is built from TRBV18 and TRBJ2-1, with 9 bases identical to TRBD2. CDR1 and CDR2 from the germline V gene are KGHSH and LQKENI. The CDR3 contains 16 residues. Trimming cost V 3 bases and J 0 bases; bases outside gene matches: 3. The CDR3 DNA reads as TGTGCCAGCTCACCTAGCGGGAGAAGCTCCTACAATGAGCAGTTCTTC. Translated, it gives CASSPSGRSSYNEQFF.

This clone was counted once. This rearrangement joins TRBV19 to TRBJ1-6, with no clear D. The CDR3 is 12 residues long. The germline V gene encodes CDR1 LNHDA and CDR2 SQIVND (reference sequence). Trimming cost V 5 bases and J 10 bases, with 9 bases left between them. CDR3 region: CASSQPLSPLHF. CDR3 nucleotide sequence: TGTGCCAGTAGTCAACCCCTATCACCCCTCCACTTT. Full variable domain (remainder filled in from reference TRBV19 and TRBJ1-6): DGGITQSPKYLFRKEGQNVTLSCEQNLNHDAMYWYRQDPGQGLRLIYYSQIVNDFQKGDIAEGYSVSREKKESFPLTVTSAQKNPTAFYLCASSQPLSPLHFGNGTRLTVT.

In this sample, this clone turned up once. J is TRBJ2-5 and V is TRBV7-9; 12 nucleotides align to TRBD1. J gave up 4 bases and V 5 bases, and 11 bases lay outside the gene matches. Germline V gene sequence: CDR1 SEHNR, CDR2 FQNEAQ (reference sequence). This CDR3 has 17 residues. CDR3 coding DNA: TGTGCCAGCAGCGCCCGGGACAGGGGGCTTGCTGGAGAGACCCAGTACTTC. Its protein is CASSARDRGLAGETQYF.

The chain carries TRBV30 and TRBJ1-5; 7 nucleotides agree with TRBD1. This CDR3 region has 16 residues. Germline loops: CDR1 GTSNPN, CDR2 SVGIG (reference sequence). J gave up 1 base and V 5 bases, and 11 bases lay outside the gene matches. The CDR3 protein is CAWARTGRGSNQPQHF. Written as DNA, the CDR3 is TGTGCCTGGGCCCGGACAGGCCGGGGGAGCAATCAGCCCCAGCATTTT.

For the CDR3, the DNA is TGCGCCAGCAGCTTAGACAGGCTAGGGGCTTTCTTT. Protein sequence: CASSLDRLGAFF. The gene calls are TRBV5-1 and TRBJ1-1; perhaps TRBD1 as D (6 bases). V lost 2 bases and J lost 11, with 13 bases in between. This CDR3 region has 12 residues. The germline V gene encodes CDR1 SGHRS and CDR2 YFSETQ. The full variable domain, rest sourced from reference TRBV5-1 and TRBJ1-1, is KAGVTQTPRYLIKTRGQQVTLSCSPISGHRSVSWYQQTPGQGLQFLFEYFSETQRNKGNFPGRFSGRQFSNSRSEMNVSTLELGDSALYLCASSLDRLGAFFGQGTRLTVV.

This clone was seen once. The chain uses TRBV9 and TRBJ1-1; tentative D call: TRBD1 (6 bases). There are 15 residues in the CDR3. CDR1 and CDR2 (germline): SGDLS, YYNGEE. V lost 4 bases and J lost 4, with 17 bases in between. The CDR3 sequence is CASSPRQDHITEAFF. The CDR3 DNA sequence: TGTGCCAGCAGCCCCCGACAGGACCACATCACTGAAGCTTTCTTT.

The chain is built from TRBV5-6 and TRBJ2-1, with a weak D call TRBD1 (6 bases). CDR3 size: 12 residues. V was pared by 6 bases and J by 6 bases, with 10 bases between. Per germline, CDR1 SGHDT and CDR2 YYEEEE. CDR3 loop: CASKTGTNEQFF. In DNA, the CDR3 is TGTGCCAGCAAAACAGGGACCAATGAGCAGTTCTTC. Full variable domain (remainder filled in from reference TRBV5-6 and TRBJ2-1): DAGVTQSPTHLIKTRGQQVTLRCSPKSGHDTVSWYQQALGQGPQFIFQYYEEEERQRGNFPDRFSGHQFPNYSSELNVNALLLGDSALYLCASKTGTNEQFFGPGTRLTVL.

J is TRBJ2-1 and V is TRBV2; 9 nucleotides agree with TRBD2. CDR1 and CDR2 (germline): SNHLY, FYNNEI. CDR3 length equals 14 residues. The V segment lost 7 bases and the J segment 1 base; nucleotides outside the gene matches: 2. DNA for the CDR3: TGTGCCAGCATGAGCGGGAGGTCCTACAATGAGCAGTTCTTC. This codes for CASMSGRSYNEQFF. The whole variable domain, remainder taken from reference TRBV2 and TRBJ2-1, is EPEVTQTPSHQVTQMGQEVILRCVPISNHLYFYWYRQILGQKVEFLVSFYNNEISEKSEIFDDQFSVERPDGSNFTLKIRSTKLEDSAMYFCASMSGRSYNEQFFGPGTRLTVL.